These 17 T cell receptor beta chains came from one sample sequenced in a study of T cell changes during pregnancy in multiple sclerosis. Clones were read by immunoSEQ multiplex PCR, and TCRdb kept only the in-frame ones, dropping some. The repertoire holds 40,000 or so clones, with about 92% as singletons. The source material was CD8+ T cells from peripheral blood mononuclear cells, sampled in the third trimester of pregnancy. The receptors stem from a female donor with multiple sclerosis, enrolled in a pregnancy study.

The chain uses TRBV15 and TRBJ2-1; 9 positions agree with TRBD2. V was pared by 4 bases and J by 2 bases, with 6 bases of the junction left unmatched. Germline values: CDR1 LNHNV, CDR2 YYDKDF (reference sequence). This CDR3 contains 16 residues. The CDR3 loop reads CATSTSLAGPYNEQFF. The DNA for the CDR3 is TGTGCCACCAGCACCAGCCTAGCGGGACCCTACAATGAGCAGTTCTTC.

The chain is built from TRBV4-1 and TRBJ1-1, with 10 bases that match TRBD1. Trimming cost V 2 bases and J 4 bases; bases outside gene matches: 1. Germline CDR1 is MGHRA and CDR2 is YSYEKL. This CDR3 has 14 amino acids. The CDR3 region has the DNA TGCGCCAGCAGCCAACGGACAGGGGGCACTGAAGCTTTCTTT. Translated, it gives CASSQRTGGTEAFF.

The genes are TRBV2 and TRBJ2-6; tentatively, D is TRBD1 (6 bases). Germline CDR1 SNHLY, CDR2 FYNNEI. This CDR3 is 18 amino acids long. The ends were cut back, 2 bases at V and 0 bases at J, with 14 bases in the middle. The CDR3 nucleotides read TGTGCCAGCAGTGAATCGGGCCAGGGGCCCTCTGGGGCCAACGTCCTGACTTTC. Protein product: CASSESGQGPSGANVLTF.

The chain joins TRBV19 to TRBJ2-7; 9 bases are shared with TRBD1. V lost 6 bases to trimming and J lost 4 bases; unmatched junction nucleotides: 7. CDR1 and CDR2 from the germline V gene are LNHDA and SQIVND (reference sequence). There are 14 residues in the CDR3. CDR3 sequence (DNA): TGTGCCAGTAGCCCGGGACAGGGTGTTTACGAGCAGTACTTC. Translated, it gives CASSPGQGVYEQYF.

This clone was seen a single time. The V gene is TRBV5-1, the J gene TRBJ2-7; 9 bases map to TRBD1. Looked up from germline, CDR1 is SGHRS and CDR2 is YFSETQ. The V gene end was trimmed by 0 bases and the J gene end by 7 bases; junction bases not matched to a gene: 8. The CDR3 extends over 15 amino acids. The CDR3 nucleotides read TGCGCCAGCAGCTTGGCACAGGGGGCTTTAGGAGAGCAGTACTTC. It is translated as CASSLAQGALGEQYF.

The chain combines TRBV7-9 with TRBJ2-7; TRBD1 matches 11 bases. CDR3 length: 14 amino acids. J gave up 6 bases and V 3 bases, and 4 bases lay outside the gene matches. The germline V gene encodes CDR1 SEHNR and CDR2 FQNEAQ (reference sequence). DNA of the CDR3: TGTGCCAGCAGCTTGGACAGGGGGCATCGCGAGCAGTACTTC. Amino acids: CASSLDRGHREQYF.

The CDR3 loop is CASSHPGLATDTQYF. The CDR3 nucleotides are TGTGCCAGTAGTCATCCGGGACTAGCGACAGATACGCAGTATTTT. V and J are TRBV19 and TRBJ2-3; 10 nucleotides agree with TRBD2. This CDR3 region has 15 residues. Germline loops: CDR1 LNHDA, CDR2 SQIVND (reference sequence). The ends lost 5 bases at V and 3 bases at J; junction bases unmatched: 5.

The V gene is TRBV4-3, the J gene TRBJ2-2, with a tentative D call TRBD1 (6 bases). With 0 bases removed from V and 6 bases from J, the gap between germline ends came to 20 bases. From germline, CDR1 is LGHNA and CDR2 YSLEER. The CDR3 length is 18 residues. CDR3: CASSQDNGARGSAGELFF. The DNA for the CDR3 is TGCGCCAGCAGCCAAGATAATGGGGCTAGGGGGTCCGCCGGGGAGCTGTTTTTT.

The chain uses TRBV5-1 and TRBJ2-1; possibly TRBD2 for D (6 bases). Per the germline V gene, CDR1 is SGHRS and CDR2 is YFSETQ. With 4 bases removed from V and 6 bases from J, the gap between germline ends came to 14 bases. This CDR3 is built from 14 residues. This CDR3 is CASSLGTALNEQFF. CDR3 DNA: TGCGCCAGCAGCCTCGGGACTGCACTCAATGAGCAGTTCTTC.

The V and J genes are TRBV6-1 and TRBJ1-5, with D possibly matching TRBD1 (5 bases). The CDR3 totals 14 residues. The V gene lost 8 bases and the J gene lost 3 bases, with 14 bases spanning the gap. CDR1 and CDR2 from the germline V gene are MNHNS and SASEGT. The CDR3 coding sequence is TGTGCCAGCGGCGTTGGGGGGTCCAATCAGCCCCAGCATTTT. Translated, it gives CASGVGGSNQPQHF.

V gene TRBV28 combines with J gene TRBJ1-4; D is perhaps TRBD1 (6 bases). V was clipped by 2 bases and J by 8 bases, with 12 bases between them. This CDR3 spans 14 amino acids. Germline V CDR1 and CDR2: MDHEN, SYDVKM. Here the CDR3 reads CASSLRQGKEKLFF. The CDR3 DNA is TGTGCCAGCAGTTTACGGCAGGGGAAAGAAAAACTGTTTTTT.

The chain recombines TRBV19 with TRBJ1-1, with a tentative D call TRBD1 (5 bases). The CDR3 loop spans 13 amino acids. Germline V gives CDR1 LNHDA, CDR2 SQIVND (reference sequence). V was trimmed by 6 bases and J by 1 base, leaving 9 bases between them. The CDR3 nucleotides read TGTGCCAGTAGGCCGACAGAGAACACTGAAGCTTTCTTT. It yields the protein CASRPTENTEAFF.

V gene TRBV6-1 combines with J gene TRBJ2-7; possibly TRBD1 for D (6 bases). The V gene's germline CDR1 is MNHNS and CDR2 SASEGT. V lost 3 bases and J lost 4, with 16 bases in between. The CDR3 contains 15 residues. This chain's CDR3 is CASSDGRRGFYEQYF. The CDR3 coding sequence is TGTGCCAGCAGTGATGGTCGTAGGGGGTTTTACGAGCAGTACTTC.

The DNA of the CDR3 is TGTGCCAGCAGTTTCCAGCGCCAACAACCCTACGAGCAGTACTTC. Translation gives CASSFQRQQPYEQYF. The chain recombines TRBV27 with TRBJ2-7, with D uncertain. CDR1 and CDR2 from the germline V gene are MNHEY and SMNVEV (reference sequence). The CDR3 runs 15 residues. The germline V and J ends were trimmed by 3 bases and 2 bases, with 14 bases remaining between them.

The V call is TRBV11-3, the J call TRBJ2-5; a possible D gene is TRBD1 (5 bases). The ends were cut back, 1 base at V and 1 base at J, with 13 bases in the middle. The CDR3 length is 16 residues. The germline gives CDR1 SGHNT, CDR2 YENEEA. The DNA for the CDR3 is TGTGCCAGCAGCTTAGGTCAGGGCGGTACCCAAGAGACCCAGTACTTC. Its translation: CASSLGQGGTQETQYF.

The rearrangement links TRBV7-2 to TRBJ1-1, with D hard to call. Trimming took 8 bases from V and 6 from J, leaving 19 bases between them. From germline, CDR1 is SGHTA and CDR2 FQGNSA. The CDR3 loop spans 14 amino acids. CDR3 sequence: CASHGWSTDAEAFF. As DNA, the CDR3 is TGTGCCAGCCACGGGTGGAGTACCGACGCTGAAGCTTTCTTT. The variable domain in full, completed from reference TRBV7-2 and TRBJ1-1, reads GAGVSQSPSNKVTEKGKDVELRCDPISGHTALYWYRQSLGQGLEFLIYFQGNSAPDKSGLPSDRFSAERTGGSVSTLTIQRTQQEDSAVYLCASHGWSTDAEAFFGQGTRLTVV.

The chain employs TRBV4-3 and TRBJ1-6, with a weak D call TRBD1 (5 bases). Germline CDR1 is LGHNA and CDR2 is YSLEER. The CDR3 runs 17 residues. The ends were cut back, 1 base at V and 7 bases at J, with 17 bases in the middle. The CDR3 nucleotides read TGCGCCAGCAGCCAAGGACGGGGGGGAAGGGGCAATTCACCCCTCCACTTT. Protein product: CASSQGRGGRGNSPLHF.